These 5 T cell receptor beta chains were sequenced from one sample in a study of blood T cell repertoires in COVID-19. Clones were read by immunoSEQ multiplex PCR, and TCRdb kept only the in-frame ones, dropping some. The sample lists fewer than 200,000 clones; around 81% were seen once. Sequenced material: peripheral blood. The receptors stem from a middle-aged woman with COVID-19, enrolled during active disease.

V gene TRBV29-1 combines with J gene TRBJ1-1, with 10 positions matching TRBD1. With 7 bases clipped from V and 3 bases from J, the junction kept 5 bases outside the gene matches. CDR3 length: 13 residues. The germline V gene encodes CDR1 SQVTM and CDR2 ANQGSEA. The CDR3 loop is CSAGQGVDTEAFF. CDR3 sequence (DNA): TGCAGCGCCGGACAGGGGGTAGACACTGAAGCTTTCTTT.

The chain employs TRBV30 and TRBJ1-2, with TRBD1 identical over 8 bases. V lost 3 bases, J lost 4 bases, and 7 bases stayed unmatched. Germline CDR1 and CDR2: GTSNPN and SVGIG (reference sequence). This CDR3 region has 14 residues. The CDR3 region has the DNA TGTGCCTGGAGCTATTACGGGACAGGCTATGGCTACACCTTC. Protein: CAWSYYGTGYGYTF.

This chain uses TRBV6-5 with TRBJ1-1; 10 nucleotides align to TRBD1. There are 14 residues in the CDR3. The germline CDR1 and CDR2 sequences are MNHEY and SVGAGI. Losses at the gene ends were 6 bases for V and 5 bases for J; bases not matched to a gene: 6. The CDR3 region has the DNA TGTGCCAGCAGAGGGACAGGGGCAACTACTGAAGCTTTCTTT. Its translation is CASRGTGATTEAFF.

This sequence joins TRBV12-2 and TRBJ2-3; the table names TRBD2, a call not compared with the DNA. TRBV12-2 has pseudogene status. The CDR3 is 21 amino acids. The CDR3, as DNA: TGTGCAAGTCGCTTAGGGTCATTTCTCACGGGACTAGCTATCATGGTGGATACGCAGTATTTT. The encoded protein is CASRLGSFLTGLAIMVDTQYF.

V usage is TRBV2 and J usage is TRBJ2-5, with D possibly TRBD2 on 6 matching bases. The CDR3 sequence is 15 residues long. The germline V gene encodes CDR1 SNHLY and CDR2 FYNNEI. Trimming cost V 4 bases and J 2 bases, with 14 bases left between them. DNA for the CDR3: TGTGCCAGCAGTGGTCATCCGGAGGGACAAGAGACCCAGTACTTC. It is translated as CASSGHPEGQETQYF.